This T cell receptor (beta chain) was sequenced for a study of cytomegalovirus exposure and HLA in healthy donors. Whole-study context: Across around 400 genotyped donors, around 82% landed in the Caucasian-associated ancestry cluster. Study results and caveats: A few CMV-associated chains were confirmed in vitro to be specific for CMV antigens. The study dropped some indistinguishable V segments, TRBV6-2 and TRBV6-3 among them. Researchers reported from a later analysis that most CMV-associated TCR beta chains appeared HLA-restricted.

The CDR3 contains 13 residues. Germline-derived CDR1 and CDR2 are SGHRS and YFSETQ. Trimming removed 7 bases at V and 5 bases at J, with 15 bases between. Concerning this clone: Its antigen remains unknown.

With 60 Vbeta and 13 Jbeta primers, the PCR was carried out. Measured with immunoSEQ multiplex PCR; TCRdb has only the in-frame clones, and not every one. The table records around 97,000 clones, 65% to 85% of them present only once. The chain employs TRBV5-1 and TRBJ2-5; possibly TRBD2 for D (6 bases). The sequence was collected from a man in his forties or fifties in good health and CMV-seropositive. Material for sequencing was PBMCs. The CDR3 loop reads CASQSPGSETQYF. The DNA of the CDR3 is TGCGCCAGCCAATCGCCCGGGAGTGAGACCCAGTACTTC.